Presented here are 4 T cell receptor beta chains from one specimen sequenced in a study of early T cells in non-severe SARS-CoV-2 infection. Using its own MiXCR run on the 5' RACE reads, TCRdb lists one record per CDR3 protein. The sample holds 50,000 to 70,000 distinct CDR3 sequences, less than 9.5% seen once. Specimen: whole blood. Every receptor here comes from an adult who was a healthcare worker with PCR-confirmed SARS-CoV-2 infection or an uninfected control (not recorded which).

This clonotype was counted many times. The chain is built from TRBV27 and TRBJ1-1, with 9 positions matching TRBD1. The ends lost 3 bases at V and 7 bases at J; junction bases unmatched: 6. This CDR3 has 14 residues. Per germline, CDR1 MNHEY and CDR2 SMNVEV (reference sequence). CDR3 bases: TGTGCCAGCAGTTTTCAAGGGACAGGGATTGAAGCTTTCTTT. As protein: CASSFQGTGIEAFF.

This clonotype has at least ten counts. CDR3 DNA: TGCGCCAGCAGCTTCGGCGGTGCAGATACGCAGTATTTT. This sequence encodes CASSFGGADTQYF. The gene calls are TRBV5-1 and TRBJ2-3, with D hard to call. V lost 2 bases, J lost 4 bases, and 8 bases lay in between. The CDR3 length is 13 residues. CDR1 and CDR2 (germline): SGHRS, YFSETQ. Drawing the rest from reference TRBV5-1 and TRBJ2-3, the complete variable domain is KAGVTQTPRYLIKTRGQQVTLSCSPISGHRSVSWYQQTPGQGLQFLFEYFSETQRNKGNFPGRFSGRQFSNSRSEMNVSTLELGDSALYLCASSFGGADTQYFGPGTRLTVL.

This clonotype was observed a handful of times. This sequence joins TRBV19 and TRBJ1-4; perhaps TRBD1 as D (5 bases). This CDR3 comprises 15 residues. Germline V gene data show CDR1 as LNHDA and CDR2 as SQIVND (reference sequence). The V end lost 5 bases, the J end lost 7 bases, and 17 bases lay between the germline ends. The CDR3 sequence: CASSSGTHTGEKLFF. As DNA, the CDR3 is TGTGCCAGTAGTTCCGGGACCCATACTGGTGAAAAACTGTTTTTT.

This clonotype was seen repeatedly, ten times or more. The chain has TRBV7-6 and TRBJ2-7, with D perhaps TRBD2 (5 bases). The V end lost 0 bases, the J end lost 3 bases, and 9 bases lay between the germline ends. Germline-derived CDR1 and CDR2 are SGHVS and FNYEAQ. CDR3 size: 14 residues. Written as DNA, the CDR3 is TGTGCCAGCAGCTTAGCTCCGGGGAGCTACGAGCAGTACTTC. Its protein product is CASSLAPGSYEQYF.